These 18 T cell receptor beta chains came from one sample sequenced in a study of monozygotic twins with inflammatory bowel disease. TCRdb re-called the 5' RACE reads; one entry per CDR3 protein, DNA not given. This repertoire includes fewer than 350,000 distinct CDR3 sequences. The sample was blood. The receptors were sampled from a human donor with ulcerative colitis or Crohn's disease, or a healthy co-twin of an affected twin (not recorded which).

The chain combines TRBV2 with TRBJ2-3; TCRdb outputs TRBD2, but without DNA this stays unchecked. CDR3 length: 17 residues. Germline CDR1 is SNHLY and CDR2 is FYNNEI. CDR3 amino acids: CASSRTEGLVARDTQYF.

V usage is TRBV20-1 and J usage is TRBJ2-7; as DNA is missing, the TRBD2 call by TCRdb cannot be tested. The CDR3 has 13 residues. Germline values: CDR1 DFQATT, CDR2 SNEGSKA (reference sequence). The CDR3 is CSAKAGNGYEQYF.

The V gene is TRBV5-1, the J gene TRBJ1-4; TCRdb indicates TRBD1, and absent DNA this call remains unverified. The CDR3 contains 15 residues. The germline V gene encodes CDR1 SGHRS and CDR2 YFSETQ. The CDR3 spells CASSLDGTGDSLVFF.

The chain is built from TRBV6-5 and TRBJ2-1. The CDR3 length is 11 residues. Germline loops: CDR1 MNHEY, CDR2 SVGAGI. The CDR3 region is CASSWFDEQFF.

This chain connects TRBV7-2 to TRBJ2-1; TCRdb calls TRBD1, which cannot be checked without DNA. This CDR3 is 14 amino acids long. From germline, CDR1 is SGHTA and CDR2 FQGNSA. CDR3 protein: CASSFWAGGGEQFF. The full variable domain, completed using reference TRBV7-2 and TRBJ2-1, is GAGVSQSPSNKVTEKGKDVELRCDPISGHTALYWYRQSLGQGLEFLIYFQGNSAPDKSGLPSDRFSAERTGGSVSTLTIQRTQQEDSAVYLCASSFWAGGGEQFFGPGTRLTVL.

This chain connects TRBV10-3 to TRBJ1-2; TCRdb's D call, TRBD1, is unchecked because there is no DNA. There are 14 residues in the CDR3. Germline CDR1 and CDR2: ENHRY and SYGVKD. This CDR3 is CAISVAGTDYGYTF.

This chain links TRBV3-1 with TRBJ2-1; TCRdb's assignment of TRBD1 cannot be checked, as there is no DNA. The CDR3 has 16 residues. From germline, CDR1 is LGHDT and CDR2 YNNKEL (reference sequence). The CDR3 sequence is CASSQDPPGRGDEQFF.

The chain couples TRBV28 to TRBJ1-2. This CDR3 spans 13 amino acids. Germline values: CDR1 MDHEN, CDR2 SYDVKM. CDR3 loop: CASRDYRNYGYTF.

This chain connects TRBV20-1 to TRBJ2-7; the D gene TCRdb calls, TRBD1, cannot be checked with no DNA. Per germline, CDR1 DFQATT and CDR2 SNEGSKA (reference sequence). The CDR3 length is 16 residues. The CDR3 sequence is CSASEGQVTRTYEQYF.

This chain joins TRBV2 and TRBJ2-5; checking the TCRdb D call of TRBD2 is not possible without DNA. The CDR3 has 20 amino acids. Germline assignment: CDR1 SNHLY and CDR2 FYNNEI. Here the CDR3 reads CASSLREVAGVFGPRGTQYF.

This chain joins TRBV5-6 and TRBJ2-5; TCRdb designates TRBD1, a call that cannot be tested without DNA. The length of the CDR3 is 13 residues. Germline loops: CDR1 SGHDT, CDR2 YYEEEE. The CDR3 protein is CASSFGGEETQYF. The full variable domain, its missing parts supplied by reference TRBV5-6 and TRBJ2-5, is DAGVTQSPTHLIKTRGQQVTLRCSPKSGHDTVSWYQQALGQGPQFIFQYYEEEERQRGNFPDRFSGHQFPNYSSELNVNALLLGDSALYLCASSFGGEETQYFGPGTRLLVL.

CDR3 in amino acids: CASSYSGWLLTDEQFF. The gene calls are TRBV6-5 and TRBJ2-1. The V gene's germline CDR1 is MNHEY and CDR2 SVGAGI. The CDR3 runs 16 residues.

The CDR3 sequence: CSVDRGGEKLFF. The V call is TRBV29-1, the J call TRBJ1-4; TCRdb's D gene call, TRBD1, goes unchecked for lack of DNA. The CDR3 extends over 12 amino acids. Germline V gene data show CDR1 as SQVTM and CDR2 as ANQGSEA. The complete variable domain, with remaining parts taken from reference TRBV29-1 and TRBJ1-4, reads SAVISQKPSRDICQRGTSLTIQCQVDSQVTMMFWYRQQPGQSLTLIATANQGSEATYESGFVIDKFPISRPNLTFSTLTVSNMSPEDSSIYLCSVDRGGEKLFFGSGTQLSVL.

This chain links TRBV7-2 with TRBJ2-7. This CDR3 has 15 amino acids. Per germline, CDR1 SGHTA and CDR2 FQGNSA. CDR3: CASSLAGGGSYEQYF.

The J gene is TRBJ2-6, the V gene TRBV5-1; there is no DNA to check the TCRdb D call of TRBD2. The CDR3 runs to 17 residues. The germline V gene has CDR1 SGHRS and CDR2 YFSETQ. The CDR3: CASSSSPPGSGANVLTF.

The CDR3 loop reads CASSYSRGPNEKLFF. The V call is TRBV6-5, the J call TRBJ1-4. This CDR3 contains 15 residues. CDR1 is MNHEY, CDR2 SVGAGI, per germline.

The rearrangement uses TRBV4-1 and TRBJ2-4; the TCRdb call, TRBD1, lacks DNA for checking. Germline V gene lookup returns CDR1 MGHRA and CDR2 YSYEKL. The CDR3 contains 15 residues. The CDR3: CASGQGLLGKNIQYF.

The chain couples TRBV27 to TRBJ1-5; the TRBD1 assignment by TCRdb is unverifiable without DNA. The CDR3 extends over 15 amino acids. The germline V gene has CDR1 MNHEY and CDR2 SMNVEV (reference sequence). CDR3 sequence reads: CASSPDRGSNQPQHF.